This entry lists 4 T cell receptor beta chains sequenced from one sample in a study of tumor and adjacent non-tumor tissue in lung cancer. Three rounds of nested PCR, following a modified ARM-PCR protocol, produced the TCRbeta library. Using its own MiXCR run on the multiplex PCR reads, TCRdb lists one record per CDR3 protein. Of about 110,000 distinct CDR3 sequences detected, more than 70% appear once; the ten largest clones hold under 45%. The template was RNA from unsorted bulk tissue. The sequenced sample was lung tumor tissue. These receptors were collected from an older woman with non-small cell lung cancer.

On this clonotype itself: The conserved closing phenylalanine or tryptophan is absent in this CDR3, likely reflecting a read error. This chain connects TRBV28 to TRBJ2-5; D not certain. Between the trimmed V and J ends, which lost 2 bases and 5 bases, there was a span of 3 bases. This CDR3 comprises 11 residues. Looked up from germline, CDR1 is MDHEN and CDR2 is SYDVKM. For the CDR3, the DNA is TGTGCCAGCAGTTTAGAGGAGACCCAGTACTTA. This sequence encodes CASSLEETQYL.

To note about this clonotype: At one of its ends the junction is not consistent with the germline gene, which may arise from a read error. J is TRBJ2-3 and V is TRBV29-1; unclear D gene. This CDR3 comprises 11 residues. Germline V gene sequence: CDR1 SQVTM, CDR2 ANQGSEA. CDR3 DNA: TGCAGCCTTGATAAGCAAGATACGCAGTATTTT. Translated: CSLDKQDTQYF.

Regarding this clonotype: With a much larger clone just one base away, this may be a read error. The J gene is TRBJ1-2, the V gene TRBV12-3 or TRBV12-4, with 8 bases identical to TRBD1. The V and J ends lost 6 bases and 10 bases, in that order; junction bases with no gene match: 7. This CDR3 has 12 residues. CDR3 bases: TGTGCCAGCAGGCCCGACAGGGGAGCCTACACCTTC. It encodes CASRPDRGAYTF.

This clonotype was seen a single time. A read error may be the cause here, since a much bigger clone is one base away. This chain joins TRBV6-5 and TRBJ2-1, with 12 bases aligning to TRBD1. The CDR3 consists of 17 residues. Germline values: CDR1 MNHEY, CDR2 SVGAGI. CDR3 nucleotide sequence: TGTGCCAACAGTAAGAATAAACCGGGACAGGGGGCCTATGAGCAGTTCTTC. This codes for CANSKNKPGQGAYEQFF.